This T cell receptor beta chain was retrieved from a study of cytomegalovirus exposure and HLA in healthy donors. Study in general: The 90 to 150 validation repertoires used the same platform as the 600 to 750 first-cohort repertoires (as reported by a later analysis).

As regards this clone: Its antigen is as yet unknown.

Sequenced by immunoSEQ multiplex PCR; TCRdb stores in-frame clones only, minus some. The repertoire holds a few hundred thousand clones, nearly 90% seen once, with roughly 0.38% in the top ten. Whole-study findings and limits: Rare TCR sequences predominated, though certain public TCRs were found in many donors.

The donors were in the roughly 120-subject validation cohort, distinct from the roughly 600-subject first cohort. The CDR3 extends over 16 amino acids. J lost 3 bases, V lost 5 bases, and 7 bases had no gene match. Germline CDR1 is SEHNR and CDR2 is FQNEAQ (reference sequence). This clonotype originated in a young woman in good health and CMV-seronegative. The material sequenced was PBMCs. The chain carries TRBV7-9 and TRBJ2-2, with 9 bases that match TRBD2. CDR3 sequence reads: CASSPRVAGDTGELFF. In nucleotides, the CDR3 is TGTGCCAGCAGCCCACGGGTAGCGGGAGACACCGGGGAGCTGTTTTTT.